This T cell receptor (beta chain) was recorded in a study of T cells after yellow fever vaccination. In the study overall: SMART-Seq v4 Ultra Low Input handled preparation of low-cell-number fractions.

V gave up 4 bases and J gave up 8 bases, with 9 bases separating them. CDR3 size: 12 residues. Germline loops: CDR1 MNHNS, CDR2 SASEGT. As TCR cDNA was made by 5'RACE template switching, a universal primer site and UMIs were added. Each CDR3 protein gets one entry after TCRdb re-called the 5' RACE reads with MiXCR. The sample includes approximately 250,000 distinct CDR3 sequences, 5.2% of them seen just once. Overall study results and limits: Most clones from primary vaccination were detected again post-booster (roughly 96% CD4, approximately 90% CD8).

This clonotype was recorded many times. The antigen is not known. The V and J genes are TRBV6-1 and TRBJ2-1; D gene uncertain. This sequence originates from a young man who received the YFV17D yellow fever vaccine. The sample in question was CD4+ T cells sorted from PBMCs, obtained on the day of the yellow fever booster vaccination. CDR3 DNA sequence: TGTGCCAGCAGTGCAGTTTGGGATGAGCAGTTCTTC. Its protein is CASSAVWDEQFF.